The 6 T cell receptor beta chains given below trace back to one sample, sequenced in a study of Ad26.COV2.S vaccination and SARS-CoV-2 variants. Profiled with immunoSEQ multiplex PCR; TCRdb holds only in-frame clones, not every one. The sample lists some 340,000 clones; about 86% were seen once. The treatment: about 20 received Ad26.COV2.S at low or high dose, single or two shots; a few received placebo; per-sample allocation not given. Collection of samples fell on day 63 after the first vaccine or placebo injection. This material consisted of peripheral blood, taken in a trial of Ad26.COV2.S vaccine versus placebo. The source of these receptors is a person between 18 and 59 years old who received the Ad26.COV2.S COVID-19 vaccine or a placebo.

The chain joins TRBV9 to TRBJ2-3; perhaps TRBD2 as D (6 bases). Deletions cut 0 bases from V and 5 bases from J, with 13 bases between. The germline gives CDR1 SGDLS, CDR2 YYNGEE. The CDR3 runs to 15 residues. Here the CDR3 reads CASSVVRGGLDTQYF. CDR3 DNA sequence: TGTGCCAGCAGCGTAGTCCGTGGGGGACTAGATACGCAGTATTTT.

V gene TRBV7-9 combines with J gene TRBJ2-5; D may correspond to TRBD1 or TRBD2 (5 bases each). In germline, CDR1 is SEHNR, CDR2 FQNEAQ (reference sequence). The V and J ends lost 5 bases and 5 bases respectively, with 15 bases between them. CDR3 length: 14 residues. The DNA of the CDR3 is TGTGCCAGCAGCCTCAGGGACGGCCGGGAGACCCAGTACTTC. This codes for CASSLRDGRETQYF.

In its sample, this clone was seen many times. This is likely a read error, given that the CDR3 carries no conserved phenylalanine or tryptophan at its end. The DNA is left out, because the CDR3 cannot be placed on it with certainty; the CDR3 is given as TCRdb lists it. This chain joins TRBV6-2 or TRBV6-3 and TRBJ1-1. The CDR3 is made up of 12 amino acids, end residues included. Germline V gives CDR1 MNHEY, CDR2 SVGEGT. The CDR3 here is CASSRAREGVLL.

The sample holds a few counts of this clone. The chain employs TRBV15 and TRBJ1-6; a possible D gene is TRBD1 (5 bases). Germline-derived CDR1 and CDR2 are LNHNV and YYDKDF (reference sequence). Trimming left V 5 bases short and J 6 bases short, with 23 bases between. This CDR3 is built from 18 residues. The CDR3 region is CATSGRPRVSSSNSPLHF. CDR3 nucleotide sequence: TGTGCCACCAGCGGACGACCCAGGGTTTCGTCGAGTAATTCACCCCTCCACTTT.

V usage is TRBV6-2 or TRBV6-3 and J usage is TRBJ1-3; D not resolved. The germline V gene has CDR1 MNHEY and CDR2 SVGEGT. V was pared by 6 bases and J by 2 bases, with 17 bases between. This CDR3 has 16 residues. CDR3 amino acids: CASSPDLNWPGNTIYF. In DNA, the CDR3 is TGTGCCAGCAGCCCTGACCTAAACTGGCCTGGAAACACCATATATTTT.

The J gene is TRBJ1-2, the V gene TRBV9; TRBD1 is a possible D gene (5 bases). This CDR3 contains 15 residues. The ends were cut back, 0 bases at V and 0 bases at J, with 9 bases in the middle. Germline V CDR1 and CDR2: SGDLS, YYNGEE. The DNA for the CDR3 is TGTGCCAGCAGCGTAGGCACAGGAGCTAACTATGGCTACACCTTC. Protein sequence: CASSVGTGANYGYTF. Variable domain in full (rest from reference TRBV9 and TRBJ1-2): DSGVTQTPKHLITATGQRVTLRCSPRSGDLSVYWYQQSLDQGLQFLIQYYNGEERAKGNILERFSAQQFPDLHSELNLSSLELGDSALYFCASSVGTGANYGYTFGSGTRLTVV.